This TCR beta chain comes out of a study of blood T cell repertoires in COVID-19. Germline-derived CDR1 and CDR2 are MDHEN and SYDVKM. The CDR3 runs 15 residues. Unmatched junction bases numbered 6, after V lost 6 bases and J lost 5 bases. Original data processing: Reference gene primer amplification in the assay estimated nucleated cell counts. The method was immunoSEQ multiplex PCR; TCRdb's version includes in-frame clones alone and lacks a portion of them. V and J calls and clone size are as listed in that table; D and trimming were resolved from the DNA. The table lists about 150,000 clones, 70% to 85% of them singletons. Participants, about 18 to 89 years old, spanned some 23 US areas. Grouping used clinical history reported by participants in a survey and questionnaire.

The chain has TRBV28 and TRBJ2-5, with TRBD2 identical over 13 bases. The source material was PBMCs or T cells enriched from blood (not recorded which). The sequence came from a woman between 65 and 79 years old in a cohort exposed to, infected with or recovered from COVID-19 (not recorded which). CDR3: CASRRTSGSYETQYF. For the CDR3, the DNA is TGTGCCAGCAGGCGGACTAGCGGGAGTTACGAGACCCAGTACTTC.